These T cell receptor beta chains were read from a single sample in a study of T-cell reconstitution after alpha-beta-depleted transplantation in children. TCRdb processed the PCR reads anew with MiXCR; each CDR3 protein has one entry. The table lists almost 250,000 distinct CDR3 sequences, roughly 26% of them singletons. Here the sequenced sample was PBMCs, taken before TCRalphabeta/CD19-depleted stem cell transplant. All receptors come from a girl aged 2-15 years with Fanconi anemia, due to receive a stem cell transplant. Each CDR3 is given with its conserved first and last residue. D genes are given only for firm matches. The listing skips clone size in some rows; elsewhere it reads once, few, many or a size class.

TRBV7-8	TRBJ2-7	-	once	CASSLGDQTYEQYF	TGTGCCAGCAGCTTAGGTGACCAGACCTACGAGCAGTACTTC
TRBV12-3/TRBV12-4	TRBJ1-1	-	many	CASSLVMMNTEAFF	TGTGCCAGCAGTTTAGTCATGATGAACACTGAAGCTTTCTTT
TRBV7-2	TRBJ2-3	TRBD1	-	CASSLADGTGQYF	TGTGCCAGCAGCTTAGCGGACGGGACAGGGCAGTATTTT
TRBV5-5	TRBJ2-3	-	many	CASSPGSTQYF	TGTGCCAGCAGCCCCGGTTCTACGCAGTATTTT
TRBV12-3/TRBV12-4	TRBJ2-7	-	-	CASSIQGEYYEQYF	TGTGCCAGCAGCATACAGGGAGAGTACTACGAGCAGTACTTC
TRBV10-3	TRBJ2-3	-	-	CAISKIEGKGADTQYF	TGTGCCATCAGCAAAATTGAGGGGAAGGGAGCAGATACGCAGTATTTT
TRBV6-2/TRBV6-3	TRBJ2-5	-	few	CASSRPGRQETQYF	TGTGCCAGCAGTCGTCCGGGACGGCAAGAGACCCAGTACTTC
TRBV29-1	TRBJ2-1	-	-	CSVTLPNNEQFF	TGCAGCGTTACCCTTCCGAACAATGAGCAGTTCTTC
TRBV28	TRBJ2-7	-	many	CASVQTGYEQYF	TGTGCCAGCGTTCAGACAGGTTACGAGCAGTACTTC
TRBV4-2	TRBJ2-7	TRBD2	many	CASSQKGDLADYEQYF	TGTGCCAGCAGCCAAAAAGGGGACCTAGCGGATTACGAGCAGTACTTC
TRBV4-2	TRBJ2-5	-	many	CASSQARTQETQYF	TGTGCCAGCAGCCAAGCACGGACCCAAGAGACCCAGTACTTC
TRBV29-1	TRBJ2-7	TRBD1	-	CSVETGVRDEQYF	TGCAGCGTTGAGACAGGGGTTAGGGACGAGCAGTACTTC
TRBV20-1	TRBJ2-3	-	-	CSSGHPGADTQYF	TGCAGTTCAGGGCATCCCGGGGCAGATACGCAGTATTTT
TRBV11-2	TRBJ2-1	-	many	CASSLEAGFYNEQFF	TGTGCCAGCAGCTTAGAGGCGGGATTCTACAATGAGCAGTTCTTC
TRBV3-1	TRBJ1-1	-	-	CATKGGSEAFF	TGTGCCACCAAGGGAGGATCTGAAGCTTTCTTT
TRBV10-1	TRBJ2-5	-	-	CASSESGREETQYF	TGCGCCAGCAGTGAGTCGGGCAGGGAAGAGACCCAGTACTTC
TRBV7-8	TRBJ2-7	-	-	CASSLMFGNSYEQYF	TGTGCCAGCAGCTTAATGTTTGGGAACTCCTACGAGCAGTACTTC
TRBV7-7	TRBJ2-1	-	many	CASSLYGGTPFNEQFF	TGTGCCAGCAGCTTATATGGTGGAACGCCTTTCAATGAGCAGTTCTTC
TRBV20-1	TRBJ2-3	TRBD2	many	CSASGLAGGLDTQYF	TGCAGTGCTAGCGGACTAGCGGGGGGATTAGATACGCAGTATTTT
TRBV27	TRBJ2-3	TRBD2	few	CASSFGRGGSTDTQYF	TGTGCCAGCAGTTTTGGGCGGGGGGGGAGCACAGATACGCAGTATTTT
TRBV7-9	TRBJ1-1	-	-	CASSLILTGTNTEAFF	TGTGCCAGCAGCTTAATTCTGACAGGTACGAACACTGAAGCTTTCTTT
TRBV18	TRBJ1-6	TRBD1	-	CASSHGTVNSPLHF	TGTGCCAGCTCGCATGGGACAGTCAATTCACCCCTCCACTTT
TRBV12-3/TRBV12-4	TRBJ2-5	-	few	CASSLKQGETQYF	TGTGCCAGCAGTTTGAAACAGGGAGAGACCCAGTACTTC
TRBV20-1	TRBJ2-6	TRBD1	few	CSAKYPGQVNSGANVLTF	TGCAGTGCTAAATACCCGGGACAGGTGAACTCTGGGGCCAACGTCCTGACTTTC
TRBV23-1	TRBJ2-2	-	few	CASSQGVTTGELFF	TGCGCCAGCAGTCAAGGGGTGACCACCGGGGAGCTGTTTTTT